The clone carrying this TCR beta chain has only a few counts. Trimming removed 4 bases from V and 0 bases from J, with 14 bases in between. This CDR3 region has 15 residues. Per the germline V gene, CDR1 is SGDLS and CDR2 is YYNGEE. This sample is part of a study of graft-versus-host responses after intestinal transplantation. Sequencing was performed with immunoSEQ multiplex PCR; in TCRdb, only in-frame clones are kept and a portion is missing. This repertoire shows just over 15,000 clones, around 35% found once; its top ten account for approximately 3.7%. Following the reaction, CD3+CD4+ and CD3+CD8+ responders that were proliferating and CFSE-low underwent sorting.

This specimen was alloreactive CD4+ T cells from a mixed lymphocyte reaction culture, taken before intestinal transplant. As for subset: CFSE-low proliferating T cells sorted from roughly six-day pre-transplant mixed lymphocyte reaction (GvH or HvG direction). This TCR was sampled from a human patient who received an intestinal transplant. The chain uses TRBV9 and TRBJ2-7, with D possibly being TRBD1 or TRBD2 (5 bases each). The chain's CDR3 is CASSFRGSSSYEQYF. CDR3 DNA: TGTGCCAGCAGCTTCCGGGGCTCAAGCTCCTACGAGCAGTACTTC.